This record covers a single T cell receptor (beta chain). What this receptor recognizes is not known. No base-level quality is on record; no much larger clone is a single base apart. The sample belongs to a study of tumour-infiltrating T cells in Burkitt lymphoma (dated by TCRdb to the early 2020s). In the study overall: The Burkitt lymphoma cohort included some 75 patients and covered every epidemiological subtype of the disease. When TCR repertoire data were correlated with clinical outcome, productive clonality turned out to predict both overall and progression-free survival, independent of established prognosticators, age at diagnosis among them. Overall results and qualifications from the work: Several public clonotypes were found to be shared across numerous Burkitt lymphoma patients, which suggests a shared tumour neoantigen selection that is absent from diffuse large B-cell lymphoma.

The method behind the library was the immunoSEQ multiplex PCR assay. Held by TCRdb, this immuneACCESS table contains in-frame sequences only and omits some clones. Under half of the omission traces to an unresolved V gene where checked; the cause of the rest is unknown. The sample contains 46,000 or so clones, roughly 30% of them found a single time. The top ten clonotypes cover 2.5% to 3.5% of the sample. CDR1 and CDR2 were assigned from the germline V gene as SNHLY and FYNNEI. The CDR3 goes from the cysteine to the phenylalanine over 14 residues. The sequence is cut down to CDR3 DNA, 42 bases in frame from base 1.

Sequencing used tumor tissue. The source is a human donor with Burkitt lymphoma. Recombination joined TRBV2 with TRBJ2-2, with the D call tentatively TRBD1 or TRBD2, each fitting 6 bases. The nucleotide sequence reads TGTGTCCAGGGAGGACAGTATAACACCGGGGAGCTGTTTTTT. It is translated as CVQGGQYNTGELFF.